One sample yielded the 29 T cell receptor beta chains listed below, sequenced in a study of identical twins. TCRdb recomputed calls from the 5' RACE reads with MiXCR, one row per CDR3 protein. This sample has under 500,000 distinct CDR3 sequences, with around 15% found just once. The same sample was also studied in work on yellow fever vaccine responses in identical twins.

The sequenced sample consisted of CD4+ T cells sorted from blood. The receptors come from a woman aged 18-29 years in good health.

This clonotype was detected only a few times. The chain combines TRBV20-1 with TRBJ2-1; TRBD2 matches 14 bases. The V gene's germline CDR1 is DFQATT and CDR2 SNEGSKA (reference sequence). The CDR3 is 16 amino acids. Trimming removed 4 bases from V and 4 bases from J; junction bases left unmatched: 6. The CDR3 sequence: CSATSGLAGEYNEQFF. The CDR3 region has the DNA TGCAGTGCTACTTCGGGACTAGCGGGAGAATACAATGAGCAGTTCTTC.

This sequence joins TRBV4-1 and TRBJ1-2; maybe TRBD1 (5 bases). Per germline, CDR1 MGHRA and CDR2 YSYEKL. V was cut by 0 bases and J by 5 bases, with 19 bases left in between. The CDR3 runs 17 residues. The CDR3 spells CASSQDQFRVLLYGYTF. The CDR3 DNA is TGCGCCAGCAGCCAAGATCAGTTCAGGGTACTGCTTTATGGCTACACCTTC.

This clonotype was detected a few times. The chain recombines TRBV27 with TRBJ2-1, with D hard to call. V was clipped by 5 bases and J by 4 bases, with 18 bases between them. Germline-derived CDR1 and CDR2 are MNHEY and SMNVEV (reference sequence). CDR3 length: 16 residues. CDR3 nucleotides: TGTGCCAGCAGTCGTACTCGATTAGAACAATACAATGAGCAGTTCTTC. Translation gives CASSRTRLEQYNEQFF.

This clonotype was counted only a few times. The rearrangement links TRBV6-2 or TRBV6-3 to TRBJ2-7; the D is unclear. The CDR3 runs to 13 residues. Trimming pared 5 bases from V and 3 bases from J, leaving 11 bases between. Germline V CDR1 and CDR2: MNHEY, SVGEGT. CDR3 nucleotide sequence: TGTGCCAGCAGTCGGACCGCTTTCTACGAGCAGTACTTC. Its protein product is CASSRTAFYEQYF.

This clonotype was found a few times. The chain uses TRBV18 and TRBJ2-1, with 7 bases lining up with TRBD2. The CDR3 is 16 amino acids. The germline V gene encodes CDR1 KGHSH and CDR2 LQKENI. Unmatched junction bases numbered 5, after V lost 0 bases and J lost 3 bases. Here the CDR3 DNA reads TGTGCCAGCTCACCACCGGGCGGGGGTGACTACAATGAGCAGTTCTTC. This gives the protein CASSPPGGGDYNEQFF.

This clonotype was detected only a few times. The chain couples TRBV20-1 to TRBJ2-1; 7 bases align to TRBD2. V shed 7 bases, J shed 4 bases, and the junction held 10 bases outside the gene matches. The V gene's germline CDR1 is DFQATT and CDR2 SNEGSKA (reference sequence). The CDR3 is 14 residues long. The DNA for the CDR3 is TGCAGTGTTATGCAAGCGGGGATATACAATGAGCAGTTCTTC. Translation gives CSVMQAGIYNEQFF.

The table lists this clonotype with a few counts. The chain combines TRBV6-1 with TRBJ1-2; no definite D call. The CDR3 consists of 11 residues. V was trimmed by 2 bases and J by 7 bases, leaving 5 bases between them. The germline V gene has CDR1 MNHNS and CDR2 SASEGT. This CDR3 reads CASSEWVGYTF. The DNA of the CDR3 is TGTGCCAGCAGTGAATGGGTTGGCTACACCTTC.

This clonotype has ten or more counts. The V and J genes are TRBV27 and TRBJ2-3; 9 bases align to TRBD1. The germline CDR1 and CDR2 sequences are MNHEY and SMNVEV (reference sequence). Trimming took 6 bases from V and 3 from J; bases not matched to a gene: 4. The CDR3 covers 14 residues. The chain's CDR3 is CASSKQGATDTQYF. Written as DNA, the CDR3 is TGTGCCAGCAGCAAACAGGGGGCGACAGATACGCAGTATTTT.

This clonotype was observed a handful of times. The gene calls are TRBV6-2 or TRBV6-3 and TRBJ2-3; D remains ambiguous. The CDR3 loop spans 13 amino acids. Per germline, CDR1 MNHEY and CDR2 SVGEGT. V was trimmed by 6 bases and J by 1 base, leaving 8 bases between them. This CDR3 is CASRDVGTDTQYF. CDR3 bases: TGTGCCAGCAGGGACGTAGGCACAGATACGCAGTATTTT.

This clonotype was recorded a few times. This sequence joins TRBV28 and TRBJ1-4; D gene unclear. The CDR3 spans 13 residues. The V gene's germline CDR1 is MDHEN and CDR2 SYDVKM. With 8 bases removed from V and 4 bases from J, the gap between germline ends came to 11 bases. CDR3 in DNA: TGTGCCAGCTCGGACGGAGATAATGAAAAACTGTTTTTT. Its protein is CASSDGDNEKLFF.

This clonotype was counted only a few times. This chain uses TRBV28 with TRBJ2-5, with 13 bases lining up with TRBD2. The CDR3 has 16 residues. Germline V lookup: CDR1 MDHEN, CDR2 SYDVKM. V shed 1 base, J shed 5 bases, and the junction held 4 bases outside the gene matches. DNA for the CDR3: TGTGCCAGCAGTTTATCCGGGACTAGCGGGATGGAGACCCAGTACTTC. This sequence encodes CASSLSGTSGMETQYF.

Only a few counts were recorded for this clonotype. The chain couples TRBV12-3 or TRBV12-4 to TRBJ1-5, with D possibly matching TRBD1 (6 bases). There are 14 residues in the CDR3. V was shortened by 3 bases and J by 7 bases, with 13 bases between the two germline ends. CDR3 DNA: TGTGCCAGCAGTTTCCGGGGGGCTCGGCAGCCCCAGCATTTT. Translating gives CASSFRGARQPQHF.

V usage is TRBV5-1 and J usage is TRBJ1-1; 8 nucleotides align to TRBD1. The CDR3 contains 15 residues. With V trimmed by 4 bases and J by 5 bases, 10 bases remained unmatched. Germline CDR1 is SGHRS and CDR2 is YFSETQ. As DNA, the CDR3 is TGCGCCAGCAGCCTAGGGACAGGAAGAATTACTGAAGCTTTCTTT. Its translation: CASSLGTGRITEAFF.

This clonotype was counted many times. The gene calls are TRBV6-5 and TRBJ2-7; 11 nucleotides line up with TRBD1. V lost 2 bases and J lost 0; bases outside the gene matches: 0. Germline CDR1 MNHEY, CDR2 SVGAGI. The CDR3 loop spans 15 amino acids. The CDR3 region is CASSYGTGGSYEQYF. The CDR3 DNA reads TGTGCCAGCAGTTACGGGACAGGGGGCTCCTACGAGCAGTACTTC.

The rearrangement links TRBV14 to TRBJ2-3; D unclear. There are 13 residues in the CDR3. The germline CDR1 and CDR2 sequences are SGHDN and FVKESK. Trimming pared 1 base from V and 5 bases from J, leaving 7 bases between. The CDR3 reads CASSQVRGDTQYF. In DNA form, the CDR3 reads TGTGCCAGCAGCCAAGTTCGCGGAGATACGCAGTATTTT.

This clonotype occurred many times. The chain employs TRBV7-6 and TRBJ1-1; D not certain. The CDR3 covers 12 residues. CDR1 is SGHVS, CDR2 FNYEAQ, per germline. The V end was cut by 5 bases, the J end by 5 bases, with 9 bases between. The CDR3 DNA reads as TGTGCCAGCAGCCCCCTAAAAACTGAAGCTTTCTTT. Its translation: CASSPLKTEAFF.

This rearrangement joins TRBV28 to TRBJ2-7, with 10 bases that match TRBD2. Germline V lookup: CDR1 MDHEN, CDR2 SYDVKM. This CDR3 contains 15 residues. After removal of 6 bases from V and 5 bases from J, the junction contained 10 bases not matched to a gene. The CDR3 region is CASSLPGTSVHEQYF. The CDR3 DNA reads as TGTGCCAGCAGCCTCCCCGGGACTAGCGTACACGAGCAGTACTTC.

This clonotype was recorded at least ten times. V usage is TRBV5-1 and J usage is TRBJ1-2; TRBD1 might be the D (6 bases). Trimming cost V 3 bases and J 3 bases, with 9 bases left between them. This CDR3 is 13 amino acids long. Germline V CDR1 and CDR2: SGHRS, YFSETQ. CDR3: CASSWEGDYGYTF. CDR3 DNA: TGCGCCAGCAGCTGGGAGGGGGACTATGGCTACACCTTC.

This clonotype has ten or more counts. The rearrangement joins TRBV28 to TRBJ2-1; a possible D gene is TRBD2 (5 bases). Deletions cut 8 bases from V and 10 bases from J, with 21 bases between. CDR3 size: 14 residues. Germline V gives CDR1 MDHEN, CDR2 SYDVKM. The CDR3: CASLPTNGLPEQFF. In DNA, the CDR3 is TGTGCCAGCCTACCCACGAACGGACTTCCGGAGCAGTTCTTC.

This clonotype has only a few counts. CDR3 coding DNA: TGTGCCAGCAGCCCTCACCAGGGAGCTAACTATGGCTACACCTTC. Amino acid sequence: CASSPHQGANYGYTF. The V call is TRBV9, the J call TRBJ1-2, with D perhaps matching TRBD1 (5 bases). Germline V gives CDR1 SGDLS, CDR2 YYNGEE. The CDR3 sequence is 15 residues long. Trimming took 4 bases from V and 0 from J, leaving 13 bases between them. The full variable domain, rest sourced from reference TRBV9 and TRBJ1-2, is DSGVTQTPKHLITATGQRVTLRCSPRSGDLSVYWYQQSLDQGLQFLIQYYNGEERAKGNILERFSAQQFPDLHSELNLSSLELGDSALYFCASSPHQGANYGYTFGSGTRLTVV.

The chain uses TRBV11-3 and TRBJ2-5; TRBD2 is a possible D gene (6 bases). The germline V gene has CDR1 SGHNT and CDR2 YENEEA. The CDR3 spans 13 residues. Between the trimmed V and J ends, which lost 6 bases and 5 bases, there was a span of 13 bases. The DNA for the CDR3 is TGTGCCAGCAGTCGGGGGTCTGGGGAGACCCAGTACTTC. Its translation is CASSRGSGETQYF.

The rearrangement joins TRBV6-2 or TRBV6-3 to TRBJ2-1, with 9 positions matching TRBD2. Germline assignment: CDR1 MNHEY and CDR2 SVGEGT. The CDR3 extends over 17 amino acids. Germline trimming cut 5 bases from V and 7 bases from J; bases unmatched to any gene: 15. CDR3 in DNA: TGTGCCAGCAGTCCCGGGAGAGGGCTAGCGGGATTGAATGAGCAGTTCTTC. Residues: CASSPGRGLAGLNEQFF.

This rearrangement joins TRBV14 to TRBJ2-7, with no clear D. The CDR3 runs 12 residues. Germline V gene lookup returns CDR1 SGHDN and CDR2 FVKESK. V gave up 0 bases and J gave up 3 bases, with 3 bases separating them. The CDR3 DNA sequence: TGTGCCAGCAGCCAAGACCACTACGAGCAGTACTTC. It codes for CASSQDHYEQYF.

This clonotype was counted only a few times. The rearrangement links TRBV7-6 to TRBJ2-7; 14 bases fit TRBD2. Per germline, CDR1 SGHVS and CDR2 FNYEAQ. The CDR3 runs 20 residues. The junction had 19 bases not matched to a gene; V was cut back by 4 bases and J by 5 bases. This CDR3 reads CASSSHLPGLAGEVGNEQYF. For the CDR3, the DNA is TGTGCCAGCAGCTCCCACCTTCCGGGACTAGCGGGAGAGGTGGGGAACGAGCAGTACTTC. Based on the CDR3 plus reference TRBV7-6 and TRBJ2-7, the full variable domain is GAGVSQSPRYKVTKRGQDVALRCDPISGHVSLYWYRQALGQGPEFLTYFNYEAQQDKSGLPNDRFSAERPEGSISTLTIQRTEQRDSAMYRCASSSHLPGLAGEVGNEQYFGPGTRLTVT.

This clonotype has a handful of counts. The chain joins TRBV5-1 to TRBJ2-1; 12 bases match TRBD2. Trimming removed 5 bases from V and 6 bases from J; junction bases left unmatched: 6. This CDR3 is 15 amino acids long. CDR1 and CDR2 (germline): SGHRS, YFSETQ. The CDR3: CASRQLAGGFNEQFF. In DNA, the CDR3 is TGCGCCAGCAGGCAGCTAGCGGGAGGGTTCAATGAGCAGTTCTTC.

Only a few counts were recorded for this clonotype. The chain combines TRBV20-1 with TRBJ1-4; possibly TRBD1 for D (6 bases). Germline CDR1 DFQATT, CDR2 SNEGSKA (reference sequence). V was clipped by 3 bases and J by 1 base, with 12 bases between them. The CDR3 totals 15 residues. This CDR3 is CSASRGAGTNEKLFF. Written as DNA, the CDR3 is TGCAGTGCTAGTCGGGGGGCCGGAACTAATGAAAAACTGTTTTTT.

The chain uses TRBV11-2 and TRBJ2-3; TRBD2 might be the D (6 bases). The CDR3 has 17 amino acids. Trimming pared 4 bases from V and 1 base from J, leaving 18 bases between. The V gene's germline CDR1 is SGHAT and CDR2 FQNNGV. The CDR3, as DNA: TGTGCCAGCAGCTCACAACCGGGAGTAGGTGGCACAGATACGCAGTATTTT. Its protein is CASSSQPGVGGTDTQYF. Variable domain in full (rest from reference TRBV11-2 and TRBJ2-3): EAGVAQSPRYKIIEKRQSVAFWCNPISGHATLYWYQQILGQGPKLLIQFQNNGVVDDSQLPKDRFSAERLKGVDSTLKIQPAKLEDSAVYLCASSSQPGVGGTDTQYFGPGTRLTVL.

The chain has TRBV2 and TRBJ2-2; 8 bases align to TRBD1. Germline CDR1 is SNHLY and CDR2 is FYNNEI. V was clipped by 4 bases and J by 5 bases; unmatched bases: 9. This CDR3 has 16 residues. CDR3 loop: CASSGLERTGTGELFF. For the CDR3, the DNA is TGTGCCAGCAGTGGGCTTGAAAGGACAGGGACCGGGGAGCTGTTTTTT.

This clonotype has more than one count but fewer than ten. The genes are TRBV12-3 or TRBV12-4 and TRBJ2-2, with D possibly matching TRBD2 (6 bases). The CDR3 loop spans 14 amino acids. Between the trimmed V and J ends, which lost 9 bases and 7 bases, there was a span of 18 bases. The CDR3 DNA reads as TGTGCCAGTGGGGGGTGGGTTGTCGGCGGGGAGCTGTTTTTT. Its protein is CASGGWVVGGELFF.